The sequence of this T cell receptor beta chain was determined in a study of control samples from healthy donors and cancer patients. The CDR3 contains 15 residues. CDR1 and CDR2 from the germline V gene are KGHDR and SFDVKD. Trimming left V 3 bases short and J 6 bases short, with 14 bases between. Sequenced by immunoSEQ multiplex PCR; TCRdb stores in-frame clones only, minus some. Among around 95,000 clones, about 90% were seen once, and the ten largest hold 15% to 20%. Sequencing used blood. The sequence came from a woman between 50 and 59 years old in good health. The chain has TRBV24-1 and TRBJ2-1, with D hard to call. The CDR3, as DNA: TGTGCCACCAGTGATGCTCAGGTATCCACCAATGAGCAGTTCTTC. Its protein product is CATSDAQVSTNEQFF.